The rows below give T cell receptor beta chains drawn from one sample of a study of T cells after yellow fever vaccination. MiXCR, applied by TCRdb to the 5' RACE reads, yields one record per CDR3 protein. The sample yields 250,000 to 400,000 distinct CDR3 sequences, roughly 4.3% seen once. Sequencing was performed on PBMCs, taken 5 days after the yellow fever booster vaccination. The receptors were gathered from a man aged 18-30 years who received the YFV17D yellow fever vaccine. Each CDR3 is given with its conserved first and last residue. A D gene is named only where the DNA matches it firmly. Only part of the rows carry a size: once, few, many, or a class if the clone is expanded.

TRBJ1-3 few - TRBV5-1 TGCGCCAGCAGCCGATCCCCAGGGCTCGGAAACACCATATATTTT CASSRSPGLGNTIYF
TRBJ2-3 few - TRBV11-2 TGTGCCAGCAGCTTATTAATTGGCAGGCGCACAGATACGCAGTATTTT CASSLLIGRRTDTQYF
TRBJ2-7 few - TRBV5-1 TGCGCCAGCAGCTTGTTTGCCTACGAGCAGTACTTC CASSLFAYEQYF
TRBJ1-1 many - TRBV29-1 TGCAGCGTTGACACTGAAGCTTTCTTT CSVDTEAFF
TRBJ2-3 many - TRBV11-2 TGTGCCAGCAGCCTGTTAGCCGGGATTACGGTCGATCGGACAGATACGCAGTATTTT CASSLLAGITVDRTDTQYF
TRBJ1-2 many TRBD1 TRBV6-1 TGTGCCAGCACTTCCGCGGGTCCGGGACAGGGGGCTGTTGGCTACACCTTC CASTSAGPGQGAVGYTF
TRBJ2-5 few - TRBV5-6 TGTGCCAGCAGCCCCGACCGAGAGACCCAGTACTTC CASSPDRETQYF
TRBJ2-5 many - TRBV7-2 TGTGCCAGCAGCTTAGCGGGCAACCAAGAGACCCAGTACTTC CASSLAGNQETQYF
TRBJ2-7 many - TRBV4-1 TGCGCCAGCAGCCAAGCAGGGGATTACGAGCAGTACTTC CASSQAGDYEQYF
TRBJ1-6 few - TRBV7-2 TGTGCCAGCAGCTACCAGGGTCCCTATAATTCACCCCTCCACTTT CASSYQGPYNSPLHF
TRBJ1-5 - TRBD1 TRBV7-2 TGTGCCAGCAGCTTTAATACAGGGGCCGCTAATCAGCCCCAGCATTTT CASSFNTGAANQPQHF
TRBJ2-5 few - TRBV4-3 TGCGCCAGCAGCCAAGTTGGGCAGGGGGGAGAGACCCAGTACTTC CASSQVGQGGETQYF
TRBJ1-1 many - TRBV5-1 TGCGCCAGCAGCTTGGAGGGATGGGACACTGAAGCTTTCTTT CASSLEGWDTEAFF
TRBJ2-5 - - TRBV11-1 TGTGCCAGCAGCGCCGGCAGGGATTTCCAAGAGACCCAGTACTTC CASSAGRDFQETQYF
TRBJ1-1 many - TRBV12-3/TRBV12-4 TGTGCCAGCACCAAGGGCCGGCATCTGAACACTGAAGCTTTCTTT CASTKGRHLNTEAFF
TRBJ2-1 many - TRBV29-1 TGCAGCGTTGGCCCAAGCACTGAGCAGTTCTTC CSVGPSTEQFF
TRBJ1-4 many - TRBV7-2 TGTGCCAGCGGTCTAGGCCCAACTAATGAAAAACTGTTTTTT CASGLGPTNEKLFF
TRBJ2-3 many - TRBV29-1 TGCAGCGTTGCCAGGGGCCGGCCGGATACGCAGTATTTT CSVARGRPDTQYF
TRBJ1-1 few - TRBV18 TGTGCCAGCTCACCAACAGGAGGGGAGACTGAAGCTTTCTTT CASSPTGGETEAFF
TRBJ2-3 few - TRBV4-3 TGCGCCAGCAGCCAAGGATCCCTAGGGATCACAGATACGCAGTATTTT CASSQGSLGITDTQYF
TRBJ1-3 - - TRBV5-1 TGCGCCAGCAGCAGCCAGGGTTCTGGAAACACCATATATTTT CASSSQGSGNTIYF
TRBJ2-7 - TRBD1 TRBV19 TGTGCCAGTAGTATGGGGACAGGGCGCGAGCAGTACTTC CASSMGTGREQYF
TRBJ2-5 many TRBD2 TRBV6-6 TGTGCCAGCAGTCACTACTCTAGCGGTACACAAGAGACCCAGTACTTC CASSHYSSGTQETQYF
TRBJ1-4 few - TRBV12-3/TRBV12-4 TGTGCCAGCAGGTCAGACCCCAATGAAAAACTGTTTTTT CASRSDPNEKLFF
TRBJ2-1 many - TRBV5-6 TGTGCCAGCAGCTATGGGGGGGGCGCGGGGGATGAGCAGTTCTTC CASSYGGGAGDEQFF
TRBJ2-5 - - TRBV2 TGTGCCAGCAGGGACCTCAGAGAGACCCAGTACTTC CASRDLRETQYF
TRBJ2-3 - TRBD2 TRBV12-3/TRBV12-4 TGTGCCAGCAGAACTTCTCTAGCGGGGGGACTCACAGATACGCAGTATTTT CASRTSLAGGLTDTQYF
TRBJ1-1 few TRBD1 TRBV7-2 TGTGCCAGCAGAAAAAACCAGGGGGCGCCCCCGGAAGCTTTCTTT CASRKNQGAPPEAFF
TRBJ1-6 - TRBD1 TRBV5-1 TGCGCCAGCTCCTCCAGGGGGAATCGAGCCCTAACTCTATCACCCCTCCACTTT CASSSRGNRALTLSPLHF
TRBJ2-3 - TRBD2 TRBV4-1 TGCGCCAGCAGCCAAGATTCCGGGGGGGGTTCCGTCCGACATTTT CASSQDSGGGSVRHF
TRBJ1-1 few - TRBV20-1 TGCAGTGCTAGACGCGAAGGCACGGCAAACACTGAAGCTTTCTTT CSARREGTANTEAFF
TRBJ2-7 few TRBD2 TRBV7-9 TGTGCCAGCAGCTTTTTGACTAGCAATCCCGAGCAGTACTTC CASSFLTSNPEQYF
TRBJ2-3 - TRBD2 TRBV29-1 TGCAGCGAGTTTAAACGGGAGGGGGATACGCAGTATTTT CSEFKREGDTQYF
TRBJ2-5 many TRBD1 TRBV5-1 TGCGCCAGCAGCTTGGACCCGACAGGGAGCGAGACCCAGTACTTC CASSLDPTGSETQYF
TRBJ2-6 - - TRBV6-4 TGTGCCAGCAGAGACGACTCTGGGGCCAACGTCCTGACTTTC CASRDDSGANVLTF
TRBJ2-7 - - TRBV15 TGTGCCACCAGCAGGGAACGGAGACCCTTTTCCTACGAGCAGTACTTC CATSRERRPFSYEQYF
TRBJ1-1 - - TRBV4-1 TGCGCCAGCAGCCGACCCAGGGGACAGAACACTGAAGCTTTCTTT CASSRPRGQNTEAFF
TRBJ2-3 many TRBD1 TRBV4-2 TGTGCCAGCAGCCCTATACAGGACAGGGGGCTGAAAGATACGCAGTATTTT CASSPIQDRGLKDTQYF
TRBJ2-1 many - TRBV5-1 TGCGCCAGCAGCGGTACCGGGACAATCATTCCGTTCTTC CASSGTGTIIPFF
TRBJ1-2 few TRBD1 TRBV4-1 TGCGCCAGCAGCCAACCCGGGACAGGCTATGGCTACACCTTC CASSQPGTGYGYTF
TRBJ2-5 many - TRBV5-1 TGCGCCAGCAGCTTGGGCCAGGGGCAAGAGACCCAGTACTTC CASSLGQGQETQYF
TRBJ2-1 - TRBD1 TRBV24-1 TGTGCCACCAGTGGTAATCAGGGACAGGGGGATCACAATGAGCAGTTCTTC CATSGNQGQGDHNEQFF
TRBJ2-2 - TRBD1 TRBV5-1 TGCGCCAGCAGGCTGACAGGGGAGAACACCGGGGAGCTGTTTTTT CASRLTGENTGELFF
TRBJ2-1 - TRBD2 TRBV4-2 TGTGCCAGCAGCCAGGGAGTGGGACTAGTCACCCATGAGCAGTTCTTC CASSQGVGLVTHEQFF
TRBJ2-3 many TRBD1 TRBV7-6 TGTGCCAGCAGCAAGGGACAGGGGAGGACAGATACGCAGTATTTT CASSKGQGRTDTQYF
TRBJ2-3 many - TRBV20-1 TGCAGTGCTAGAGATTTGGGAACAAAGAGCACAGATACGCAGTATTTT CSARDLGTKSTDTQYF
TRBJ1-4 many - TRBV20-1 TGCAGTGCTCGGAAGTGGAGAGATAATGAAAAACTGTTTTTT CSARKWRDNEKLFF
TRBJ2-3 - - TRBV7-3 TGTGCCAGCAGCTTTTCCGGGGGCAACATCGCAGATACGCAGTATTTT CASSFSGGNIADTQYF
TRBJ2-7 - - TRBV23-1 TGCGCCAGCACGGGGGACGAGCAGTACTTC CASTGDEQYF
TRBJ1-2 few - TRBV9 TGTGCCAGCAGCTCCCACTCCGGGGGGGGGACTAATGGCTACACCTTC CASSSHSGGGTNGYTF
TRBJ2-5 - TRBD2 TRBV3-1 TGTGCCAGCAGCCAGACTAGCGGAAAAGAGACCCAGTACTTC CASSQTSGKETQYF
TRBJ2-1 - TRBD2 TRBV7-9 TGTGCCAGCAGCTCCGTAGCGGGGGGGCACAATGAGCAGTTCTTC CASSSVAGGHNEQFF
TRBJ2-7 - - TRBV7-9 TGTGCCAGCAGCCTCAATTGGCAGGGCGAGCAGTACTTC CASSLNWQGEQYF